Given below is one T cell receptor beta chain in context. This same CDR3 is encoded by further DNA sequences in the sample. Generated by immunoSEQ multiplex PCR, the TCRdb table keeps only in-frame clones and is missing some. The sample lists over 2,000,000 clones; just under 95% were seen once. CDR3 length: 11 residues. V was pared by 6 bases and J by 1 base, with 4 bases between. Germline V lookup: CDR1 MNHNS, CDR2 SASEGT. The data are from a study of shared clonotypes between healthy human individuals. As defined, naive CD8 cells were CD45RO-negative and positively selected for CCR7, with terminally differentiated effector memory CD45RA+ cells excluded.

The sequence derives from a young man in good health. Some clones in this sample may be carry-over from other donors' samples. The J gene is TRBJ2-7, the V gene TRBV6-1, with D unclear. Material: naive CD8+ T cells from PBMCs. The CDR3 loop is CASRVSYEQYF. The CDR3 nucleotides read TGTGCCAGCAGGGTTTCCTACGAGCAGTACTTC.